These T cell receptor beta chains were read from a single sample in a study of T cell responses to AZD1222 COVID-19 vaccine. The data were produced by immunoSEQ multiplex PCR, yet TCRdb's version contains in-frame clones alone and is incomplete. The sample carries about 120,000 clones, around 80% recorded once. Sequenced here: peripheral blood, sampled 28 days after the second AZD1222 dose. The receptors derive from an adult who received the AZD1222 COVID-19 vaccine. Both conserved end residues are part of each CDR3. D genes are given only for firm matches. Size values are once, few and many counts, or a class for expanded clones, and some rows have none.

D gene	V gene	J gene	clone size	CDR3 protein	CDR3 DNA
TRBD1	TRBV9	TRBJ1-2	-	CASSLRGTGVSVGYTF	TGTGCCAGCAGCCTACGGGGGACAGGGGTTTCTGTTGGCTACACCTTC
TRBD1	TRBV18	TRBJ1-5	-	CASSRGTGEPQHF	TGTGCCAGCTCACGCGGGACAGGGGAGCCCCAGCATTTT
-	TRBV2	TRBJ2-5	-	CASRGTGIGETQYF	TGTGCCAGCAGGGGTACAGGGATCGGAGAGACCCAGTACTTC
-	TRBV27	TRBJ1-5	once	CASSLSPTQPQHF	TGTGCCAGCAGTTTATCCCCTACTCAGCCCCAGCATTTT
-	TRBV11-1	TRBJ1-3	-	CASSWARDTSGNTIYF	TGTGCCAGCAGCTGGGCCCGGGACACCTCTGGAAACACCATATATTTT
-	TRBV6-5	TRBJ1-2	few	CASSYTEFYGYTF	TGTGCCAGCAGTTATACAGAGTTCTATGGCTACACCTTC
-	TRBV7-8	TRBJ2-3	-	CASSFSQRTDTQYF	TGTGCCAGCAGCTTCAGCCAACGCACAGATACGCAGTATTTT
TRBD1	TRBV5-6	TRBJ1-5	-	CASTQGAGAFREPQHF	TGTGCCAGCACCCAGGGGGCAGGGGCCTTTCGGGAGCCCCAGCATTTT
-	TRBV28	TRBJ1-5	-	CASSFEGMNNQPQHF	TGTGCCAGCAGTTTCGAGGGGATGAACAATCAGCCCCAGCATTTT
-	TRBV2	TRBJ1-6	-	CASSGGLNNSPLHF	TGTGCCAGCAGCGGGGGGCTGAATAATTCACCCCTCCACTTT
TRBD1	TRBV20-1	TRBJ2-3	-	CSASTGTVTDTQYF	TGCAGTGCTAGTACCGGGACAGTAACAGATACGCAGTATTTT
TRBD1	TRBV2	TRBJ2-7	few	CASSTDRVAYEQYF	TGTGCCAGCAGTACGGACAGGGTGGCCTACGAGCAGTACTTC
-	TRBV6-6	TRBJ2-5	once	CASSYEGWDETQYF	TGTGCCAGCAGTTACGAGGGATGGGATGAGACCCAGTACTTC
-	TRBV19	TRBJ1-3	-	CASRDDSIGNTIYF	TGTGCCAGTAGAGATGACAGTATCGGAAACACCATATATTTT
TRBD1	TRBV28	TRBJ2-2	-	CASSFTTGGYIAGELFF	TGTGCCAGCAGTTTCACCACAGGGGGGTATATCGCCGGGGAGCTGTTTTTT
-	TRBV9	TRBJ1-1	-	CASSGGVNTEAFF	TGTGCCAGCAGCGGGGGGGTGAACACTGAAGCTTTCTTT
-	TRBV19	TRBJ1-6	-	CASSMVAGGNSPLHF	TGTGCCAGTAGTATGGTGGCAGGAGGTAATTCACCCCTCCACTTT
-	TRBV7-9	TRBJ1-4	-	CASSFPATNEKLFF	TGTGCCAGCAGCTTTCCTGCAACTAATGAAAAACTGTTTTTT
TRBD1	TRBV5-6	TRBJ2-7	-	CASSLLGSGGLLSYEQYF	TGTGCCAGCAGCTTGTTAGGGTCAGGGGGCCTCCTCTCCTACGAGCAGTACTTC
-	TRBV28	TRBJ1-4	-	CASTSSAGPQEKLFF	TGTGCCAGCACCTCCTCCGCTGGCCCACAGGAAAAACTGTTTTTT
-	TRBV28	TRBJ2-7	-	CASSNRLYEQYF	TGTGCCAGCAGTAACAGGCTCTACGAGCAGTACTTC
TRBD2	TRBV24-1	TRBJ2-1	-	CATSDPAGGGNEQFF	TGTGCCACCAGCGACCCTGCGGGGGGAGGGAATGAGCAGTTCTTC
-	TRBV6-5	TRBJ1-1	-	CASSYSMGRSNTEAFF	TGTGCCAGCAGTTACTCGATGGGGCGCAGCAACACTGAAGCTTTCTTT
-	TRBV21-1	TRBJ1-1	-	CASSKALWDCAFF	TGTGCCAGCAGCAAAGCGCTTTGGGACTGCGCTTTCTTT
-	TRBV9	TRBJ2-2	once	CASSVKSGELFF	TGTGCCAGCAGCGTAAAGTCTGGGGAGCTGTTTTTT
TRBD1	TRBV7-9	TRBJ1-2	-	CASSLLQGANYGYTF	TGTGCCAGCAGCTTATTACAGGGGGCCAACTATGGCTACACCTTC
-	TRBV5-1	TRBJ1-2	-	CASSLGTEPGYTF	TGCGCCAGCAGCTTGGGGACTGAACCTGGCTACACCTTC
-	TRBV3-1/TRBV3-2	TRBJ1-5	-	CASSQENLGFNQPQHF	TGTGCCAGCAGCCAAGAGAACTTAGGATTCAATCAGCCCCAGCATTTT
-	TRBV5-1	TRBJ2-2	-	CASSLDRNTGELFF	TGCGCCAGCAGCTTGGACAGGAACACCGGGGAGCTGTTTTTT
-	TRBV6-2/TRBV6-3	TRBJ1-5	few	CASSSRVRKGDNQPQHF	TGTGCCAGCAGTTCGAGGGTGCGAAAGGGTGACAATCAGCCCCAGCATTTT
-	TRBV4-3	TRBJ1-5	-	CASSPSQGGQPQHF	TGCGCCAGCAGCCCCTCTCAGGGCGGTCAGCCCCAGCATTTT
-	TRBV27	TRBJ2-6	-	CASTPGSSGANVLTF	TGTGCCAGCACCCCGGGGAGCTCTGGGGCCAACGTCCTGACTTTC
-	TRBV2	TRBJ2-1	-	CASRPRGDEQFF	TGTGCCAGCAGGCCTAGGGGAGATGAGCAGTTCTTC
TRBD1	TRBV6-5	TRBJ1-2	once	CASSSRTGAYGYTF	TGTGCCAGCAGTTCCCGGACAGGGGCTTATGGCTACACCTTC
-	TRBV6-2/TRBV6-3	TRBJ2-1	many	CASSHTGTAYNEQFF	TGTGCCAGCAGTCACACAGGGACCGCCTACAATGAGCAGTTCTTC
-	TRBV5-6	TRBJ1-2	-	CASSSYGEGIQRGGYTF	TGTGCCAGCAGCTCCTATGGGGAGGGGATACAAAGGGGTGGCTACACCTTC
-	TRBV2	TRBJ1-1	-	CASNWETEAFF	TGTGCCAGCAACTGGGAAACTGAAGCTTTCTTT
-	TRBV5-6	TRBJ1-1	-	CASSLGPSTEAFF	TGTGCCAGCAGCTTGGGTCCGAGCACTGAAGCTTTCTTT
-	TRBV19	TRBJ1-1	-	CASRSPREAFF	TGTGCCAGTCGGTCTCCCCGTGAAGCTTTCTTT
-	TRBV29-1	TRBJ1-4	-	CSYKRGLNEKLFF	TGCAGCTATAAGAGGGGCCTTAATGAAAAACTGTTTTTT
-	TRBV4-1	TRBJ1-2	-	CASSQGGVNYGYTF	TGCGCCAGCAGCCAAGGGGGGGTTAACTATGGCTACACCTTC
-	TRBV7-8	TRBJ1-2	-	CASSPRPDSYGYTF	TGTGCCAGCAGCCCGAGACCTGACAGCTATGGCTACACCTTC
-	TRBV6-2/TRBV6-3	TRBJ1-2	once	CASSPEQRYGYTF	TGTGCCAGCAGTCCAGAACAGCGCTATGGCTACACCTTC
-	TRBV7-9	TRBJ1-5	-	CASSLAGQYNQPQHF	TGTGCCAGCAGCTTAGCAGGACAGTACAATCAGCCCCAGCATTTT
-	TRBV12-3/TRBV12-4	TRBJ1-2	-	CASRVTGAYGYTF	TGTGCCAGCAGGGTAACGGGGGCTTATGGCTACACCTTC
-	TRBV28	TRBJ1-1	few	CAILHPSNTEAFF	TGTGCCATTTTACATCCTTCGAACACTGAAGCTTTCTTT
-	TRBV6-6	TRBJ1-1	-	CASSRYVTGNTEAFF	TGTGCCAGCAGTCGTTACGTAACAGGGAACACTGAAGCTTTCTTT
-	TRBV24-1	TRBJ2-7	few	CATSDLVGVYEQYF	TGTGCCACCAGTGATTTAGTAGGGGTCTACGAGCAGTACTTC